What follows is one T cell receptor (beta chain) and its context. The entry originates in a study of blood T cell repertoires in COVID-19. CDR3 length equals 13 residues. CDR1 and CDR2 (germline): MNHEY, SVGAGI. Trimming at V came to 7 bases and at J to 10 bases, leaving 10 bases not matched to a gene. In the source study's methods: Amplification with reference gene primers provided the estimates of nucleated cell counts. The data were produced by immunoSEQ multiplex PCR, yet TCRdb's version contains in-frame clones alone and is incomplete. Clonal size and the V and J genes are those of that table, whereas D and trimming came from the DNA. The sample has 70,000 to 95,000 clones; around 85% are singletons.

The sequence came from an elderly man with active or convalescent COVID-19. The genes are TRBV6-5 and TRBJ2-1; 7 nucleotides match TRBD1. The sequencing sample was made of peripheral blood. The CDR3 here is CASKRTGIGEQFF. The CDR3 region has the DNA TGTGCCAGCAAACGGACAGGCATCGGGGAGCAGTTCTTC.